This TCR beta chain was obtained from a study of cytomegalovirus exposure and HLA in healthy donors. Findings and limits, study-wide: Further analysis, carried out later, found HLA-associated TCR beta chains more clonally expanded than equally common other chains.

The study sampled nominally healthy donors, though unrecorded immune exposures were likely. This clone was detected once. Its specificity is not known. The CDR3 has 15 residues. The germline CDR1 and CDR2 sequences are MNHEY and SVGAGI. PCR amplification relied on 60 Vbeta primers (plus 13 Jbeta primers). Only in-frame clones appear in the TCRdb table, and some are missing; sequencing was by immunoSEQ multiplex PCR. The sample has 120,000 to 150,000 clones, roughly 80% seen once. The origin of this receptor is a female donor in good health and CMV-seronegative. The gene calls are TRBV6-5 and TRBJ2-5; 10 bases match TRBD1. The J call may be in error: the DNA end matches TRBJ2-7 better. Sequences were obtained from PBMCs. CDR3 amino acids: CASSFRDRGTYEQYF. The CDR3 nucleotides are TGTGCCAGCAGTTTCCGGGACAGGGGCACCTACGAGCAGTACTTC.